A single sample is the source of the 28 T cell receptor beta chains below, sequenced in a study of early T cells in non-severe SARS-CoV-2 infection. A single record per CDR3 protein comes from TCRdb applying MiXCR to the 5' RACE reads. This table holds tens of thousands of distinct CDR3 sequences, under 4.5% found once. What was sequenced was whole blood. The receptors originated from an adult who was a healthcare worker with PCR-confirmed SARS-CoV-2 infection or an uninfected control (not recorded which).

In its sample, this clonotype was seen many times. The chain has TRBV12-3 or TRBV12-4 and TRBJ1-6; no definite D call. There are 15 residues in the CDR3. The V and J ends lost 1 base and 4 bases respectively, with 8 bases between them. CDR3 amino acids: CASSLDLLYNSPLHF. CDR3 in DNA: TGTGCCAGCAGTTTAGATCTGCTGTATAATTCACCCCTCCACTTT.

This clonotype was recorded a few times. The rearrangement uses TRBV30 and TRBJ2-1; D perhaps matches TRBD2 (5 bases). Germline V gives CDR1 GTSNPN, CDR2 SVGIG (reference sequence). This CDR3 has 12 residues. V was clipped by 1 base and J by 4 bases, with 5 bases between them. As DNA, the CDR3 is TGTGCCTGGAGTGGAGGGTACAATGAGCAGTTCTTC. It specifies CAWSGGYNEQFF.

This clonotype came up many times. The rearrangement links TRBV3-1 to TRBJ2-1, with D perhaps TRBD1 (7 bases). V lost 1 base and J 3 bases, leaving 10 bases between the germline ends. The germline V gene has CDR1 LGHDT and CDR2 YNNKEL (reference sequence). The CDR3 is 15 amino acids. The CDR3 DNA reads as TGTGCCAGCAGCCAAGGGAGGGGGCACTACAATGAGCAGTTCTTC. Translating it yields CASSQGRGHYNEQFF.

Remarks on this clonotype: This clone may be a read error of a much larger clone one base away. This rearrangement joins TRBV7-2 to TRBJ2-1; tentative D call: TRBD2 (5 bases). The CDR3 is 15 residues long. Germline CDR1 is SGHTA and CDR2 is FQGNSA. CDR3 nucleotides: TGTGCCAGTAGCTTCGTAGCGAACCCCTACAATGAGCAGTTCTTC. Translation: CASSFVANPYNEQFF. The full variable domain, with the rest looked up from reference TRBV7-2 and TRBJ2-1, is GAGVSQSPSNKVTEKGKDVELRCDPISGHTALYWYRQSLGQGLEFLIYFQGNSAPDKSGLPSDRFSAERTGGSVSTLTIQRTQQEDSAVYLCASSFVANPYNEQFFGPGTRLTVL.

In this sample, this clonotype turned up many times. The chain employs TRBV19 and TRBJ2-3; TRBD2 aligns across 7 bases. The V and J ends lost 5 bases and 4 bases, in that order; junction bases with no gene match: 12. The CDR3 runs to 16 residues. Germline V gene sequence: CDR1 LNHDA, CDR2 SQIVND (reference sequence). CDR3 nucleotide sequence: TGTGCCAGTAGTCAATTGGCGGGAGAGGGTGCAGATACGCAGTATTTT. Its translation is CASSQLAGEGADTQYF.

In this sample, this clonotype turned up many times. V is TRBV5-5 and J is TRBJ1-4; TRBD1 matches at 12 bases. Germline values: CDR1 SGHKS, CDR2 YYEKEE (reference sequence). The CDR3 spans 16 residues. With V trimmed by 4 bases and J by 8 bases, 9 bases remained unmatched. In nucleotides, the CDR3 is TGTGCCAGCAGCCCCCGGGACAGGGGGCGAGGCGAAAAACTGTTTTTT. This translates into CASSPRDRGRGEKLFF.

The CDR3 region has the DNA TGTGCCAGCAGCTTATCGGCCGGAAACTACAATGAGCAGTTCTTC. This encodes CASSLSAGNYNEQFF. This chain connects TRBV7-6 to TRBJ2-1; D unclear. Per the germline V gene, CDR1 is SGHVS and CDR2 is FNYEAQ. The CDR3 has 15 residues. Deletions cut 2 bases from V and 3 bases from J, with 11 bases between.

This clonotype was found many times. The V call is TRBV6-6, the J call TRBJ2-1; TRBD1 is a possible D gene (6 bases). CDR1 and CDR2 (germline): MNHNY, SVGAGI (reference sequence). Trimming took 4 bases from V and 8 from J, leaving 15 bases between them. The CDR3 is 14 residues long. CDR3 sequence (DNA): TGTGCCAGCAGTTCAGGGGTAGGCGGCGATGAGCAGTTCTTC. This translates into CASSSGVGGDEQFF.

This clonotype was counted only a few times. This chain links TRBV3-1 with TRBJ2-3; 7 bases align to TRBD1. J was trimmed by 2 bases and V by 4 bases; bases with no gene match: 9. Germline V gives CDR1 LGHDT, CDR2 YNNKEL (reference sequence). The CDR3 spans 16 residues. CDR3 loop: CASSPRRGQYTDTQYF. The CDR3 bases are TGTGCCAGCAGCCCACGAAGGGGACAGTACACAGATACGCAGTATTTT.

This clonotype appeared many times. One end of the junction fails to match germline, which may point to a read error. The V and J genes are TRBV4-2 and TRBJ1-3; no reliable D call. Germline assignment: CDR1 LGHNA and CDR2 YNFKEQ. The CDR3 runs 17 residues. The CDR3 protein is CASSQGYRSSSENTIYF. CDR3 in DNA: TGTGCCAGCAGCCAAGGGTACCGATCGAGCTCTGAAAACACCATATATTTT.

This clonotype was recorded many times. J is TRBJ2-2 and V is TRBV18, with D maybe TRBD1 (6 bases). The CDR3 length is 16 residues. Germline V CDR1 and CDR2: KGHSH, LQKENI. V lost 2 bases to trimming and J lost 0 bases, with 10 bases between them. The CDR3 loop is CASSPTGRTNTGELFF. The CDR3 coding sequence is TGTGCCAGCTCACCAACAGGGCGAACGAACACCGGGGAGCTGTTTTTT.

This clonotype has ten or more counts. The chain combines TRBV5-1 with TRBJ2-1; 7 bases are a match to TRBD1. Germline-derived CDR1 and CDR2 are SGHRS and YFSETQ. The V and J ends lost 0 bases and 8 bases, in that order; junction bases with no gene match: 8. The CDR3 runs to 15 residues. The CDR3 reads CASSLVSGGKDEQFF. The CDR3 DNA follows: TGCGCCAGCAGCTTGGTGTCAGGGGGTAAGGATGAGCAGTTCTTC.

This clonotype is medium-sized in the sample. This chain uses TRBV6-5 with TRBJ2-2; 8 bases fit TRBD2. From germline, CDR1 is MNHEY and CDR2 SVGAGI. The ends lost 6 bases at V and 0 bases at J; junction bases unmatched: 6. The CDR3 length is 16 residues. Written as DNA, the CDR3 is TGTGCCAGCAGGAAGAATAGCGGGACGAACACCGGGGAGCTGTTTTTT. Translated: CASRKNSGTNTGELFF.

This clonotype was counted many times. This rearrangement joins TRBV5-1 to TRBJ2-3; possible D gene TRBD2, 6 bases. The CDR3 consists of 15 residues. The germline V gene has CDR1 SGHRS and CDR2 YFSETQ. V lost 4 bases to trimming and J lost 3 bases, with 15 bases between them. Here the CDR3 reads CASSIGTPRTDTQYF. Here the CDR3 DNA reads TGCGCCAGCAGCATCGGGACTCCTAGGACAGATACGCAGTATTTT.

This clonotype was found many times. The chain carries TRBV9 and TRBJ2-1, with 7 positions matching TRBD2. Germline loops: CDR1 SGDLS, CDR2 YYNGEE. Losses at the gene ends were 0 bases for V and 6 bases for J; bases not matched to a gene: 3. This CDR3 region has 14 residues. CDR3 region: CASSVVSSGNEQFF. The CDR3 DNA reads TGTGCCAGCAGCGTAGTATCTAGCGGCAATGAGCAGTTCTTC.

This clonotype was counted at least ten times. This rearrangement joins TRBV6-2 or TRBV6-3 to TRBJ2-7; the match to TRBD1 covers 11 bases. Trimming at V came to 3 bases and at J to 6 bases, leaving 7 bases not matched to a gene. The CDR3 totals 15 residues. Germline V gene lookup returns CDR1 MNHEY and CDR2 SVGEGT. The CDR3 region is CASSYPRTGGVEQYF. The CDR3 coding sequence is TGTGCCAGCAGTTATCCCCGGACAGGGGGCGTCGAGCAGTACTTC.

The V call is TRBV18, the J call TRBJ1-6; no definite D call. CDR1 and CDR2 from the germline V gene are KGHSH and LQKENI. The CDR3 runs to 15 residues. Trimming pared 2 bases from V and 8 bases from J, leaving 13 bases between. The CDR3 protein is CASSPSGTRDSPLHF. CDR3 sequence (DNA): TGTGCCAGCTCACCAAGTGGTACCCGGGATTCACCCCTCCACTTT. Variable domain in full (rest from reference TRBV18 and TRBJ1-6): NAGVMQNPRHLVRRRGQEARLRCSPMKGHSHVYWYRQLPEEGLKFMVYLQKENIIDESGMPKERFSAEFPKEGPSILRIQQVVRGDSAAYFCASSPSGTRDSPLHFGNGTRLTVT.

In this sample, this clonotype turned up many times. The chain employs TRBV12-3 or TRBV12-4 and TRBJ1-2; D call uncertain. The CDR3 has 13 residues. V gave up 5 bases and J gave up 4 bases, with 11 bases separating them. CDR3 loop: CASSQTTGYGYTF. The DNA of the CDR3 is TGTGCCAGCAGTCAGACGACTGGCTATGGCTACACCTTC.

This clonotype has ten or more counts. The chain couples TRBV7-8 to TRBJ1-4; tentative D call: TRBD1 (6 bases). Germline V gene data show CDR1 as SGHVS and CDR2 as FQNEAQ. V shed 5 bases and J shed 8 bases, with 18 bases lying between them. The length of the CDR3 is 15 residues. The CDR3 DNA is TGTGCCAGCAGCCCCGGACAGTTCCGCTCGGAAAAACTGTTTTTT. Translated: CASSPGQFRSEKLFF.

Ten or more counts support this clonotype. The CDR3 spells CASSTLTVNTEAFF. The CDR3 DNA is TGTGCCAGCAGCACACTGACAGTGAACACTGAAGCTTTCTTT. The V gene is TRBV7-8, the J gene TRBJ1-1; D is possibly TRBD1 (5 bases). V was clipped by 5 bases and J by 0 bases, with 10 bases between them. The CDR3 totals 14 residues. From germline, CDR1 is SGHVS and CDR2 FQNEAQ.

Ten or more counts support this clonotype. CDR3 nucleotide sequence: TGTGCCAGCAGTCAGCCAGGGACAGGGAACGAAAAACTGTTTTTT. Protein sequence: CASSQPGTGNEKLFF. The chain uses TRBV2 and TRBJ1-4, with 9 bases lining up with TRBD1. The junction had 9 bases not matched to a gene; V was cut back by 5 bases and J by 8 bases. CDR1 is SNHLY, CDR2 FYNNEI, per germline. The CDR3 runs 15 residues.

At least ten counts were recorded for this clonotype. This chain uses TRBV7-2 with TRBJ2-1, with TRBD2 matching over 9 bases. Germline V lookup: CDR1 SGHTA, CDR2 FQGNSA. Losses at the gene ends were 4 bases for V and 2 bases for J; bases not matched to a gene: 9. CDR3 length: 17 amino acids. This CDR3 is CASSSRRAGGPYNEQFF. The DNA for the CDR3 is TGTGCCAGCAGCTCCCGTCGTGCGGGAGGGCCCTACAATGAGCAGTTCTTC.

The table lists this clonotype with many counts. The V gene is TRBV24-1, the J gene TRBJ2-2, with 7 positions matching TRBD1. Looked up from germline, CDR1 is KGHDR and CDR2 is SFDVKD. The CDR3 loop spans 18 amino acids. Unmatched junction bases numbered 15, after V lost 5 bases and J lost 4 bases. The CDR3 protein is CATSGFTGDESSTGELFF. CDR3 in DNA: TGTGCCACCAGTGGATTTACAGGGGACGAGAGTTCCACCGGGGAGCTGTTTTTT.

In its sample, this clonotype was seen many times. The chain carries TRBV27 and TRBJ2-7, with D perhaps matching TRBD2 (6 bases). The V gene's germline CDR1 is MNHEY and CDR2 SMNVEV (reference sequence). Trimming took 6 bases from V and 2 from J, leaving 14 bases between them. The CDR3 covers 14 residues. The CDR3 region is CASSFSGAAYEQYF. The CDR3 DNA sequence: TGTGCCAGCAGCTTTAGCGGAGCCGCCTACGAGCAGTACTTC.

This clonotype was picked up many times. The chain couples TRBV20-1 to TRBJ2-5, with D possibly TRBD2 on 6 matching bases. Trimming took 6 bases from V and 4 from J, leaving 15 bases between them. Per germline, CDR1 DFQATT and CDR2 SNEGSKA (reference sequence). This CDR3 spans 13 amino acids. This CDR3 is CSARLVDIETQYF. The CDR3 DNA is TGCAGTGCGCGACTAGTGGACATAGAGACCCAGTACTTC.

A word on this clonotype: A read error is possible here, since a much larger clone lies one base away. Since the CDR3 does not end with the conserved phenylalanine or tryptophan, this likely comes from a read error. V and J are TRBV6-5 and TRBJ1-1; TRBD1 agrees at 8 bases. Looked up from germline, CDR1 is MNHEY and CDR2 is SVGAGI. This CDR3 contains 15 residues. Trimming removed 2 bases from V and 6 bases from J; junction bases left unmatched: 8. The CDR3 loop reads CASSYLDRGGAEAFS. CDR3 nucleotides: TGTGCCAGCAGTTACCTAGACAGGGGAGGCGCTGAAGCTTTCTCT.

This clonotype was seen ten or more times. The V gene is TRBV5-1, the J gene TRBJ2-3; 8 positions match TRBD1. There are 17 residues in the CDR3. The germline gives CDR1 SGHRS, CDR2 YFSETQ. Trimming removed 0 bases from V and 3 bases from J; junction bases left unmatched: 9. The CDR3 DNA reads TGCGCCAGCAGCTTGGCCCCGGACAGGGCAAGGACAGATACGCAGTATTTT. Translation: CASSLAPDRARTDTQYF.

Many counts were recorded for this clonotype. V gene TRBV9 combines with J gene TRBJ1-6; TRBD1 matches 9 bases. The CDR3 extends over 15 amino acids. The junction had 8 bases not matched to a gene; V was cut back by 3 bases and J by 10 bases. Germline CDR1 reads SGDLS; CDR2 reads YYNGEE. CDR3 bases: TGTGCCAGCAGCGAGGGACAGGGCACAATGTCACCCCTCCACTTT. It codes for CASSEGQGTMSPLHF.